The 10 T cell receptor beta chains presented below share a single source sample, sequenced in a study of beta chain features in type 1 diabetes. Expressed TCRB transcripts got sequenced, as all isolated RNA was reverse transcribed. This table comes from immunoSEQ multiplex PCR, and its TCRdb copy is limited to in-frame clones, with some not included. The sample has 250,000 to 350,000 clones, roughly 9.6% seen once. Material for sequencing was naive CD4+ T cells from blood. The receptors here all came from a woman younger than 45 in good health.

In its sample, this clone was seen a few times. V is TRBV6-5 and J is TRBJ1-5; D uncertain. Deletions cut 6 bases from V and 4 bases from J, with 13 bases between. This CDR3 spans 14 amino acids. The germline V gene has CDR1 MNHEY and CDR2 SVGAGI. The CDR3 DNA sequence: TGTGCCAGCAGGTCGCTCGGAGAGAATCAGCCCCAGCATTTT. Protein sequence: CASRSLGENQPQHF.

The V and J genes are TRBV6-6 and TRBJ2-3; D perhaps matches TRBD2 (6 bases). Trimming shortened V by 7 bases and J by 5 bases, and 13 bases separated the two germline ends. Germline V CDR1 and CDR2: MNHNY, SVGAGI (reference sequence). The CDR3 loop spans 13 amino acids. CDR3 sequence reads: CASTHPGLDTQYF. CDR3 coding DNA: TGTGCCAGCACTCACCCGGGACTAGATACGCAGTATTTT.

The CDR3 region is CASSLGSSRREQYF. The CDR3 DNA is TGTGCCAGCAGCTTGGGAAGCAGCCGCAGGGAGCAGTACTTC. The chain has TRBV5-4 and TRBJ2-7; no clear D gene. V lost 0 bases and J 7 bases, leaving 14 bases between the germline ends. The CDR3 is made up of 14 amino acids. Germline lookup yields CDR1 SGHNT and CDR2 YYREEE (reference sequence).

This clone was found many times. J is TRBJ1-5 and V is TRBV7-2; no definite D call. This CDR3 spans 13 amino acids. V gave up 2 bases and J gave up 5 bases, with 7 bases separating them. Germline V gene data show CDR1 as SGHTA and CDR2 as FQGNSA. CDR3 sequence: CASSLLGDQPQHF. The CDR3 bases are TGTGCCAGCAGCTTACTCGGGGATCAGCCCCAGCATTTT.

The table lists this clone with a few counts. This chain uses TRBV30 with TRBJ2-3, with 8 bases lining up with TRBD1. CDR3 length: 15 amino acids. The junction had 3 bases not matched to a gene; V was cut back by 0 bases and J by 1 base. Germline loops: CDR1 GTSNPN, CDR2 SVGIG (reference sequence). The CDR3 protein is CAWSVGTGGTDTQYF. In DNA form, the CDR3 reads TGTGCCTGGAGTGTAGGGACAGGTGGCACAGATACGCAGTATTTT.

V and J are TRBV28 and TRBJ2-4; 9 bases match TRBD2. The germline V gene encodes CDR1 MDHEN and CDR2 SYDVKM. Trimming cost V 9 bases and J 8 bases; bases outside gene matches: 20. This CDR3 has 17 amino acids. In nucleotides, the CDR3 is TGTGCCAGTGAAGGGGCCTTAGCGGGAGTGGAGGGGGACATTCAGTACTTC. Amino acids: CASEGALAGVEGDIQYF.

V gene TRBV7-9 combines with J gene TRBJ2-7; 12 bases agree with TRBD2. This CDR3 is 15 amino acids long. J lost 7 bases, V lost 5 bases, and 9 bases had no gene match. Germline CDR1 reads SEHNR; CDR2 reads FQNEAQ (reference sequence). CDR3 in amino acids: CASSLTLAGGEEQYF. The CDR3 DNA reads TGTGCCAGCAGCCTCACACTAGCGGGAGGAGAAGAGCAGTACTTC.

The chain couples TRBV6-5 to TRBJ2-4, with 7 bases fitting TRBD1. The J segment lost 1 base and the V segment lost 6 bases, leaving 6 bases of the junction unmatched. The CDR3 extends over 15 amino acids. The germline V gene has CDR1 MNHEY and CDR2 SVGAGI. The CDR3 DNA reads TGTGCCAGCAGCACCGGGACAGACGCCAAAAACATTCAGTACTTC. This gives the protein CASSTGTDAKNIQYF.

This chain connects TRBV7-2 to TRBJ2-7; D is unclear. Germline CDR1 SGHTA, CDR2 FQGNSA. The CDR3 is 12 residues long. V was pared by 1 base and J by 7 bases, with 8 bases between. In DNA form, the CDR3 reads TGTGCCAGCAGCTTAGACTATGGGGAGCAGTACTTC. Protein sequence: CASSLDYGEQYF.

The chain carries TRBV29-1 and TRBJ1-2, with 9 bases matching TRBD1. CDR3 length equals 12 residues. Trimming cost V 7 bases and J 8 bases; bases outside gene matches: 8. The V gene's germline CDR1 is SQVTM and CDR2 ANQGSEA. Here the CDR3 reads CSARQGEGGYTF. The DNA for the CDR3 is TGCAGCGCCCGACAGGGGGAGGGCGGCTACACCTTC.